This TCR beta chain stems from a study of post-analysis software for immune sequencing data. Findings and limits, study-wide: Controls had lower frequencies than patients of 4 or 5 TRBV segments, which included TRBV5-6, TRBV5-1 and TRBV20-1.

Built from TCR beta cDNA, the libraries had unique molecular identifiers in them. TCRdb re-called the PCR reads with MiXCR, one entry per CDR3 protein. The table lists roughly 200,000 distinct CDR3 sequences, 29% of them singletons, with 3% to 4% in the top ten. Notes on this clonotype: What it recognizes is unknown. Possible read error: a much larger clone is one base away.

CDR1 and CDR2 (germline): LNHDA, SQIVND (reference sequence). Trimming removed 2 bases at V and 7 bases at J, with 15 bases between. This CDR3 is built from 14 residues. What was sequenced was blood. This rearrangement joins TRBV19 to TRBJ2-7; possibly TRBD2 for D (5 bases). This sequence was found in a girl younger than 18 with multiple sclerosis. The CDR3 is CASSITRTPNEQYF. The CDR3 DNA is TGTGCCAGTAGTATAACCCGGACTCCCAATGAGCAGTACTTC.